The rows below give T cell receptor beta chains drawn from one sample of a study of shared T cell receptors in the human thymus. TCRdb's table, derived via immunoSEQ multiplex PCR, lists solely in-frame clones and lacks some. Seen here are about 660,000 clones, 70% to 90% observed once, and the top ten hold about 0.0094%. These data were also filed under a second study, of human thymus T cells.

The sequenced sample consisted of thymocytes. The receptors were sampled from a boy in the first two years of life with a congenital heart defect. Each CDR3 is given with its conserved first and last residue. A D gene is named only where the DNA matches it firmly. Clone size, where shown, is once, few, many, or a class for clones that have expanded.

v_gene	abundance	j_gene	d_gene	CDR3aa	CDR3nt
TRBV29-1	-	TRBJ2-1	TRBD2	CSGRTSGGRVCDEQFF	TGCAGCGGCCGGACTAGCGGGGGGCGAGTTTGCGATGAGCAGTTCTTC
TRBV5-1	-	TRBJ2-7	-	CASSSPGEYEQYF	TGCGCCAGCAGCTCGCCCGGGGAATACGAGCAGTACTTC
TRBV7-3	-	TRBJ2-1	TRBD2	CASSLRLAGGRNEQFF	TGTGCCAGCAGCTTAAGACTAGCGGGGGGGCGAAATGAGCAGTTCTTC
TRBV15	once	TRBJ2-2	TRBD2	CATSREAGGPTGELFF	TGTGCCACCAGCAGAGAAGCGGGAGGGCCCACCGGGGAGCTGTTTTTT
TRBV5-4	-	TRBJ1-1	-	CASSYRGWRGDTEAFF	TGTGCCAGCAGCTATCGTGGGTGGCGGGGGGACACTGAAGCTTTCTTT
TRBV7-8	-	TRBJ2-2	TRBD1	CASSGEPGQGTGELFF	TGTGCCAGCAGCGGCGAACCGGGACAGGGGACCGGGGAGCTGTTTTTT
TRBV7-9	-	TRBJ2-1	TRBD2	CASSLLAGSYNEQFF	TGTGCCAGCAGCTTACTAGCGGGGTCCTACAATGAGCAGTTCTTC
TRBV19	few	TRBJ1-2	-	CASSTREGDGYTF	TGTGCCAGTAGTACGCGGGAGGGGGATGGCTACACCTTC
TRBV27	-	TRBJ2-3	-	CASTRGGIADTQYF	TGTGCCAGCACCCGGGGAGGTATAGCAGATACGCAGTATTTT
TRBV4-2	-	TRBJ2-3	TRBD2	CASSPQTSSTDTQYF	TGTGCCAGCAGTCCCCAGACTAGCTCGACAGATACGCAGTATTTT
TRBV28	-	TRBJ1-4	TRBD1	CATGQGVYEKLFF	TGTGCCACCGGACAGGGAGTTTATGAAAAACTGTTTTTT
TRBV7-2	-	TRBJ2-7	TRBD1	CASSLRGQGSHEQYF	TGTGCCAGCAGCTTACGCGGACAGGGGAGCCACGAGCAGTACTTC
TRBV5-1	-	TRBJ2-5	-	CASSSQEEETQYF	TGCGCCAGCAGCTCCCAGGAAGAAGAGACCCAGTACTTC
TRBV7-2	-	TRBJ2-7	TRBD2	CASSLASSGRVGEQYF	TGTGCCAGCAGCTTAGCTTCTAGCGGGAGAGTGGGGGAGCAGTACTTC
TRBV25-1	-	TRBJ2-7	-	CASSEYKDTYEQYF	TGTGCCAGCAGTGAATATAAGGACACCTACGAGCAGTACTTC
TRBV28	once	TRBJ2-1	TRBD2	CASSLGAGGPFYEQFF	TGTGCCAGCAGTTTAGGGGCGGGAGGGCCTTTTTATGAGCAGTTCTTC
TRBV5-6	-	TRBJ2-7	TRBD2	CASSLEAFGGRRYEQYF	TGTGCCAGCAGCTTGGAGGCTTTTGGCGGGAGAAGGTACGAGCAGTACTTC
TRBV5-8	-	TRBJ2-1	-	CASSPITGTRSYNEQFF	TGTGCCAGCAGCCCAATTACAGGGACCCGATCCTACAATGAGCAGTTCTTC
TRBV29-1	-	TRBJ2-7	-	CSVEGAASYEQYF	TGCAGCGTTGAGGGGGCGGCATCCTACGAGCAGTACTTC
TRBV27	-	TRBJ1-5	-	CASRAGVEQPQHF	TGTGCCAGCAGAGCAGGGGTGGAACAGCCCCAGCATTTT
TRBV27	-	TRBJ2-2	TRBD2	CASSTPSGGTGELFF	TGTGCCAGCAGCACGCCTAGCGGGGGGACCGGGGAGCTGTTTTTT
TRBV7-6	-	TRBJ1-2	-	CASSEISRQQANYGYTF	TGTGCCAGCAGCGAAATTTCTAGACAGCAGGCTAACTATGGCTACACCTTC
TRBV4-1	-	TRBJ1-4	TRBD1	CASSQGTQGQRREKLFF	TGCGCCAGCAGCCAAGGTACTCAGGGACAGCGACGGGAAAAACTGTTTTTT
TRBV27	-	TRBJ1-1	-	CASSLSGVRMNTEAFF	TGTGCCAGCAGTTTATCAGGGGTGCGGATGAACACTGAAGCTTTCTTT
TRBV25-1	-	TRBJ1-2	-	CASSGGLPNGYTF	TGTGCCAGCAGTGGAGGGCTTCCCAATGGCTACACCTTC
TRBV4-3	few	TRBJ2-3	TRBD2	CASSQVPAGEADTQYF	TGCGCCAGCAGCCAAGTTCCAGCGGGAGAGGCAGATACGCAGTATTTT
TRBV9	-	TRBJ2-5	TRBD1	CASSGQGGRETQYF	TGTGCCAGCAGCGGACAGGGGGGAAGAGAGACCCAGTACTTC
TRBV6-5	-	TRBJ1-1	TRBD1	CASALTGDMNTEAFF	TGTGCCAGCGCCCTAACAGGGGACATGAACACTGAAGCTTTCTTT
TRBV2	-	TRBJ1-1	-	CATPGHPNTEAFF	TGTGCCACCCCGGGACACCCGAACACTGAAGCTTTCTTT
TRBV12-5	once	TRBJ1-1	TRBD1	CASGPETGAMNTEAFF	TGTGCTAGTGGTCCCGAAACAGGGGCCATGAACACTGAAGCTTTCTTT
TRBV4-3	-	TRBJ1-1	-	CASSQGGGIITEAFF	TGCGCCAGCAGCCAAGGCGGGGGTATAATCACTGAAGCTTTCTTT
TRBV2	once	TRBJ1-2	TRBD1	CASSEYSRGQYYGYTF	TGTGCCAGCAGTGAATACTCCAGGGGGCAGTACTATGGCTACACCTTC
TRBV9	-	TRBJ1-5	-	CASNGGADSNQPQHF	TGTGCCTCCAACGGAGGGGCCGATAGCAATCAGCCCCAGCATTTT
TRBV10-1	-	TRBJ2-7	TRBD1	CASRLLQGQGSHEQYF	TGCGCCAGCAGACTCCTCCAGGGACAGGGCAGCCACGAGCAGTACTTC
TRBV19	-	TRBJ2-7	TRBD2	CASSPGVGREQYF	TGTGCCAGTAGCCCGGGAGTCGGGAGGGAGCAGTACTTC
TRBV6-6	-	TRBJ2-3	TRBD2	CASKLATSTDTQYF	TGTGCCAGCAAACTAGCGACTAGCACAGATACGCAGTATTTT
TRBV4-1	-	TRBJ2-1	TRBD2	CASSLRTSGRAEQFF	TGCGCCAGCAGTCTACGGACTAGCGGGAGGGCCGAGCAGTTCTTC
TRBV7-2	-	TRBJ2-6	-	CASSLAGTPGANVLTF	TGTGCCAGCAGCTTAGCGGGGACACCAGGGGCCAACGTCCTGACTTTC
TRBV5-1	-	TRBJ2-7	TRBD2	CASSLGGLAGGSYEQYF	TGCGCCAGCAGCTTGGGGGGACTAGCGGGAGGTTCCTACGAGCAGTACTTC
TRBV30	-	TRBJ2-7	TRBD1	CAWSRIRDREAYEQYF	TGTGCCTGGAGCCGAATCCGGGACAGGGAGGCCTACGAGCAGTACTTC
TRBV28	once	TRBJ1-5	TRBD1	CASSPPPAGTGVQPQHF	TGTGCCAGCAGTCCACCACCTGCCGGGACAGGGGTTCAGCCCCAGCATTTT
TRBV28	-	TRBJ1-2	TRBD1	CASTRTGGGYGYTF	TGTGCCAGCACTAGGACAGGGGGCGGCTATGGCTACACCTTC
TRBV7-9	-	TRBJ1-2	TRBD1	CASSGTGTGIVGYTF	TGTGCCAGCAGCGGTACCGGGACAGGGATCGTTGGCTACACCTTC